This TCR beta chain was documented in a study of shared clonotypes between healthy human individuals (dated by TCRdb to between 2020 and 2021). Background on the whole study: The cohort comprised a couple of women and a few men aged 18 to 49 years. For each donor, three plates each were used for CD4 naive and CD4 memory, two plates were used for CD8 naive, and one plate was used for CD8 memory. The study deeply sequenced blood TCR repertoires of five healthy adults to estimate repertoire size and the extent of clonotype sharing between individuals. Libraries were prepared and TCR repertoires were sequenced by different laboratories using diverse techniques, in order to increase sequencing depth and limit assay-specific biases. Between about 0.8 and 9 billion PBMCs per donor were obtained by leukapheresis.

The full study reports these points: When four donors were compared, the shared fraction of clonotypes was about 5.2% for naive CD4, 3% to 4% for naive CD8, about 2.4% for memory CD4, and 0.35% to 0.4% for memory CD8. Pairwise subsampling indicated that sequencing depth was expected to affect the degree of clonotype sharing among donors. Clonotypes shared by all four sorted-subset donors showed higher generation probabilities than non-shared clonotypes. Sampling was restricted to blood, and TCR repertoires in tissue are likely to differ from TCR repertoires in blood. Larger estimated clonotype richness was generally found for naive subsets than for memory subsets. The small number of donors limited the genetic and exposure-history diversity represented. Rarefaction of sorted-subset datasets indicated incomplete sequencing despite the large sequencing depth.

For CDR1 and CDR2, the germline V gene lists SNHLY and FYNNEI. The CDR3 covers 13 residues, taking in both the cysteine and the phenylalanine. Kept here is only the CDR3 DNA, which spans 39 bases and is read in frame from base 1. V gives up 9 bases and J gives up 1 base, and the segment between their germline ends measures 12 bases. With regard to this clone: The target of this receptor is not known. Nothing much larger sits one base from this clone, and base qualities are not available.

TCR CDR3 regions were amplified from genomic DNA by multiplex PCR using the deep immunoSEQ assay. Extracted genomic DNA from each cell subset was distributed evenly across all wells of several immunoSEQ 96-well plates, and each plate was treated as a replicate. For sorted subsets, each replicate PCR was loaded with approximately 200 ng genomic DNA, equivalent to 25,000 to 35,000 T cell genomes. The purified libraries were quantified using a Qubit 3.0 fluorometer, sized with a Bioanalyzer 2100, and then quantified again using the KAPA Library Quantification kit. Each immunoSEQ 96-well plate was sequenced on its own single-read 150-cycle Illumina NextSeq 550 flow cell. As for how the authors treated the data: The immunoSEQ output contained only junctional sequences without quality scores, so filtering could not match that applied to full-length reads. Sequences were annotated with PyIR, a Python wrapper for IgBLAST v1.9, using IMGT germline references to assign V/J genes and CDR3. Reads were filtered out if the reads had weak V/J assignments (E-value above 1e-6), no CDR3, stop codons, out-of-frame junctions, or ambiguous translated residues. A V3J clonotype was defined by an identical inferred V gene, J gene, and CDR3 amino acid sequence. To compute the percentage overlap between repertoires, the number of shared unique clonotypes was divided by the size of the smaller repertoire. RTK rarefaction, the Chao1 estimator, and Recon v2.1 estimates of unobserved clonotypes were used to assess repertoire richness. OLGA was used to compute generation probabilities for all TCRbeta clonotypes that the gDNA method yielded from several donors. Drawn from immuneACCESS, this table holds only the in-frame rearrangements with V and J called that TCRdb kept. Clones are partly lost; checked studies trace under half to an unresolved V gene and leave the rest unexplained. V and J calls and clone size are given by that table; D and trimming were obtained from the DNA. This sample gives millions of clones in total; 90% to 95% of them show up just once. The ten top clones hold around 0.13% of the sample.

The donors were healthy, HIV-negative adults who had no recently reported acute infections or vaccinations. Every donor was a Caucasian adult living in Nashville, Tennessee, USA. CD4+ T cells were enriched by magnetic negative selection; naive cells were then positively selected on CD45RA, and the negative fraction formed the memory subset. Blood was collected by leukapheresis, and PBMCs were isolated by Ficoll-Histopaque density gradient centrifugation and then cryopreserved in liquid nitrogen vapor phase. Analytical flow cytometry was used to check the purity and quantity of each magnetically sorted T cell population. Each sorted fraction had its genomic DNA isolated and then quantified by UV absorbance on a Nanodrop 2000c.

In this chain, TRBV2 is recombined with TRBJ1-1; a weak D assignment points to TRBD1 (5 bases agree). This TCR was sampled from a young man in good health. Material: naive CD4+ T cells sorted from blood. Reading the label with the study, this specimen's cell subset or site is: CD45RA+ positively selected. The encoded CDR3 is CASTGLTNTEAFF. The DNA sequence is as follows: TGTGCCAGTACGGGACTCACGAACACTGAAGCTTTCTTT.